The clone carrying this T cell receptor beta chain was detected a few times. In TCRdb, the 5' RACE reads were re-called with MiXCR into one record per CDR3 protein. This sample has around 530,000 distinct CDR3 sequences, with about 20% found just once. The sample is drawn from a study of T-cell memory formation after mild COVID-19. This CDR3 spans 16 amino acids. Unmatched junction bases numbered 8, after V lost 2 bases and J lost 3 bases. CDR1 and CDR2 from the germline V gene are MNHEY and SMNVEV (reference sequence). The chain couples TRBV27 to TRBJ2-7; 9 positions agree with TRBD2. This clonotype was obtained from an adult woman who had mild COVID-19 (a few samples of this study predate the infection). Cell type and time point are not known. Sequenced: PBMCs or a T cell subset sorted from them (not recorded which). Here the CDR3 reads CASSLGGREGYYEQYF. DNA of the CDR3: TGTGCCAGCAGTTTAGGAGGGCGGGAGGGGTACTACGAGCAGTACTTC.